The 27 T cell receptor beta chains below all came from one sample that was sequenced in a study of shared clonotypes between healthy human individuals. Data came from immunoSEQ multiplex PCR; TCRdb stores just in-frame clones and leaves some out. This sample has roughly 2.1 million clones; about 92% occur once, and the top ten carry more than 1.5%. Naive CD8 cells lacked CD45RO and underwent positive selection for CCR7, leaving out terminally differentiated effector memory CD45RA+ cells. The sequencing input was naive CD8+ T cells from PBMCs. These receptor sequences come from a man younger than 35 in good health. Some clones in this sample may be carry-over from other donors' samples.

The chain employs TRBV21-1 and TRBJ1-2. TRBV21-1 is flagged as a pseudogene. The length of the CDR3 is 13 residues. CDR3 amino acids: CASSKAPATPYTF. In DNA form, the CDR3 reads TGTGCCAGCAGCAAGGCCCCAGCGACACCTTACACCTTC.

The V and J genes are TRBV15 and TRBJ2-1; D gene uncertain. The CDR3 is 17 residues long. V was trimmed by 2 bases and J by 5 bases, leaving 19 bases between them. The germline V gene has CDR1 LNHNV and CDR2 YYDKDF (reference sequence). CDR3 protein: CATSRSAAGRIDNEQFF. The CDR3 DNA sequence: TGTGCCACCAGCAGATCAGCAGCCGGGCGGATAGACAATGAGCAGTTCTTC.

The J gene is TRBJ2-5, the V gene TRBV6-1; 7 positions match TRBD2. The CDR3 loop spans 13 amino acids. Germline CDR1 and CDR2: MNHNS and SASEGT. J lost 6 bases, V lost 2 bases, and 3 bases had no gene match. The CDR3 coding sequence is TGTGCCAGCAGTGAACCGGGAGGACAGACCCAGTACTTC. Its translation is CASSEPGGQTQYF.

This sequence joins TRBV29-1 and TRBJ1-2; TRBD1 is a possible D gene (5 bases). Trimming removed 3 bases at V and 5 bases at J, with 13 bases between. The CDR3 has 13 amino acids. CDR1 and CDR2 (germline): SQVTM, ANQGSEA. The CDR3 sequence is CSVDGGIEYGYTF. CDR3 nucleotides: TGCAGCGTTGACGGGGGGATTGAGTATGGCTACACCTTC.

The V and J genes are TRBV9 and TRBJ2-1; D remains unclear. The CDR3 extends over 13 amino acids. Trimming left V 7 bases short and J 4 bases short, with 12 bases between. Looked up from germline, CDR1 is SGDLS and CDR2 is YYNGEE. The CDR3 is CASSSTSYNEQFF. For the CDR3, the DNA is TGTGCCAGCTCCTCAACCAGTTACAATGAGCAGTTCTTC.

The chain recombines TRBV7-9 with TRBJ2-2; D is ambiguous. Trimming pared 6 bases from V and 0 bases from J, leaving 8 bases between. Germline values: CDR1 SEHNR, CDR2 FQNEAQ (reference sequence). There are 14 residues in the CDR3. CDR3 in amino acids: CASSPFTNTGELFF. DNA for the CDR3: TGTGCCAGCAGTCCCTTTACGAACACCGGGGAGCTGTTTTTT.

The rearrangement links TRBV6-5 to TRBJ1-1; 8 nucleotides align to TRBD1. V lost 2 bases and J lost 0; bases outside the gene matches: 2. The CDR3 runs 15 residues. CDR1 MNHEY and CDR2 SVGAGI come from the germline V gene. In DNA form, the CDR3 reads TGTGCCAGCAGTTACCGGACAGGGATGAACACTGAAGCTTTCTTT. As protein: CASSYRTGMNTEAFF.

The CDR3: CASSVVRQGANTGELFF. CDR3 nucleotide sequence: TGTGCCAGCAGCGTAGTGAGGCAGGGCGCGAACACCGGGGAGCTGTTTTTT. The chain has TRBV9 and TRBJ2-2, with D possibly TRBD1 on 5 matching bases. V was cut by 0 bases and J by 0 bases, with 12 bases left in between. There are 17 residues in the CDR3. Germline values: CDR1 SGDLS, CDR2 YYNGEE.

CDR3 region: CASSKTRFSNQPQHF. The CDR3 DNA sequence: TGTGCCAGCAGCAAAACCAGGTTTAGCAATCAGCCCCAGCATTTT. The V gene is TRBV21-1, the J gene TRBJ1-5; the table's D call of TRBD1 was not tested on the DNA. TRBV21-1 is classified as a pseudogene. The CDR3 extends over 15 amino acids.

This rearrangement joins TRBV9 to TRBJ2-2; D is possibly TRBD2 (6 bases). Deletions cut 1 base from V and 6 bases from J, with 13 bases between. The CDR3 runs to 15 residues. Germline CDR1 SGDLS, CDR2 YYNGEE. The chain's CDR3 is CASSVQGGSSGELFF. In nucleotides, the CDR3 is TGTGCCAGCAGCGTACAGGGAGGTAGTTCCGGGGAGCTGTTTTTT.

This rearrangement joins TRBV7-2 to TRBJ1-5; no definite D call. The CDR3 has 13 amino acids. V was pared by 10 bases and J by 4 bases, with 14 bases between. Germline V gene lookup returns CDR1 SGHTA and CDR2 FQGNSA. CDR3 sequence: CAISAGRNQPQHF. The DNA for the CDR3 is TGTGCCATTTCCGCAGGCCGTAATCAGCCCCAGCATTTT.

This rearrangement joins TRBV6-1 to TRBJ2-7; D ambiguous. CDR1 is MNHNS, CDR2 SASEGT, per germline. The CDR3 sequence is 13 residues long. V lost 2 bases and J 0 bases, leaving 5 bases between the germline ends. The CDR3: CASSEQLSYEQYF. The CDR3 DNA reads TGTGCCAGCAGTGAACAGCTCTCCTACGAGCAGTACTTC.

The V call is TRBV11-3, the J call TRBJ2-2; 15 nucleotides match TRBD2. J gave up 3 bases and V 1 base, and 9 bases lay outside the gene matches. The CDR3 covers 20 residues. Germline V gives CDR1 SGHNT, CDR2 YENEEA. CDR3 protein: CASSLAGLAGGLIDTGELFF. The CDR3 DNA is TGTGCCAGCAGCTTAGCGGGACTAGCGGGAGGTTTAATTGACACCGGGGAGCTGTTTTTT.

This clone was recorded once. This chain joins TRBV27 and TRBJ1-4; D possibly corresponds to TRBD1 (6 bases). Trimming cost V 4 bases and J 3 bases, with 21 bases left between them. The CDR3 runs to 18 residues. Germline CDR1 and CDR2: MNHEY and SMNVEV (reference sequence). DNA for the CDR3: TGTGCCAGCAGTTCCCAGGGGACTACCCGCTATGCTAATGAAAAACTGTTTTTT. It codes for CASSSQGTTRYANEKLFF. The complete variable domain, with remaining parts taken from reference TRBV27 and TRBJ1-4, reads EAQVTQNPRYLITVTGKKLTVTCSQNMNHEYMSWYRQDPGLGLRQIYYSMNVEVTDKGDVPEGYKVSRKEKRNFPLILESPSPNQTSLYFCASSSQGTTRYANEKLFFGSGTQLSVL.

The CDR3 nucleotides read TGTGCCAGCAGCTTAGGCCCTTTGGCGGGACTAAACAATGAGCAGTTCTTC. It yields the protein CASSLGPLAGLNNEQFF. The chain carries TRBV11-2 and TRBJ2-1, with 7 nucleotides matching TRBD2. The CDR3 runs 17 residues. Germline assignment: CDR1 SGHAT and CDR2 FQNNGV. The J segment lost 5 bases and the V segment lost 1 base, leaving 11 bases of the junction unmatched.

The rearrangement links TRBV5-6 to TRBJ2-5, with 10 bases fitting TRBD2. Germline CDR1 is SGHDT and CDR2 is YYEEEE. V lost 4 bases, J lost 4 bases, and 10 bases stayed unmatched. This CDR3 spans 16 amino acids. This chain's CDR3 is CASSLLAGVGGETQYF. The CDR3 nucleotides are TGTGCCAGCAGCCTTCTAGCGGGAGTTGGTGGAGAGACCCAGTACTTC. Full variable domain (missing parts from reference TRBV5-6 and TRBJ2-5): DAGVTQSPTHLIKTRGQQVTLRCSPKSGHDTVSWYQQALGQGPQFIFQYYEEEERQRGNFPDRFSGHQFPNYSSELNVNALLLGDSALYLCASSLLAGVGGETQYFGPGTRLLVL.

This chain links TRBV7-8 with TRBJ1-5; the D gene is possibly TRBD1 (5 bases). The V end was cut by 4 bases, the J end by 0 bases, with 13 bases between. CDR3 length: 16 amino acids. Germline CDR1 SGHVS, CDR2 FQNEAQ. CDR3 nucleotides: TGTGCCAGCAGCTCCCCGACAGACCCTAGCAATCAGCCCCAGCATTTT. Protein: CASSSPTDPSNQPQHF.

The chain carries TRBV29-1 and TRBJ2-5; D possibly corresponds to TRBD1 (6 bases). Germline V lookup: CDR1 SQVTM, CDR2 ANQGSEA. The V end was cut by 6 bases, the J end by 6 bases, with 14 bases between. The length of the CDR3 is 12 residues. This CDR3 is CSVLDSGKTQYF. The CDR3 nucleotides read TGCAGCGTGCTGGACAGTGGCAAGACCCAGTACTTC.

This clone was counted between two and nine times. The rearrangement uses TRBV27 and TRBJ1-1; tentatively, D is TRBD1 (5 bases). The CDR3 runs 14 residues. Germline values: CDR1 MNHEY, CDR2 SMNVEV (reference sequence). V was trimmed by 5 bases and J by 4 bases, leaving 14 bases between them. DNA of the CDR3: TGTGCCAGCAGTCCCTCCCCCGGGGGCACTGAAGCTTTCTTT. This gives the protein CASSPSPGGTEAFF.

The chain uses TRBV7-6 and TRBJ2-1; 8 positions agree with TRBD2. Germline V lookup: CDR1 SGHVS, CDR2 FNYEAQ. After removal of 5 bases from V and 0 bases from J, the junction contained 12 bases not matched to a gene. The CDR3 is made up of 18 amino acids. The CDR3 reads CASSPYPIAGSSYNEQFF. DNA for the CDR3: TGTGCCAGCAGCCCCTACCCTATAGCGGGGAGCTCCTACAATGAGCAGTTCTTC.

Points on this clone: Other DNA variants within this sample encode the same CDR3. This rearrangement joins TRBV27 to TRBJ2-7; D is perhaps TRBD1 (6 bases). Germline values: CDR1 MNHEY, CDR2 SMNVEV (reference sequence). Trimming left V 2 bases short and J 4 bases short, with 9 bases between. This CDR3 contains 13 residues. The CDR3 coding sequence is TGTGCCAGCAGTTTAGGGGGCGGGTACGAGCAGTACTTC. Translating gives CASSLGGGYEQYF.

The rearrangement links TRBV29-1 to TRBJ2-1; the D call may be TRBD1 or TRBD2 (5 bases each). Germline V gene data show CDR1 as SQVTM and CDR2 as ANQGSEA. Trimming cost V 6 bases and J 9 bases, with 18 bases left between them. The CDR3 is 13 amino acids. CDR3 coding DNA: TGCAGCGTCGGACGAGGGACCCTCTCTGAGCAGTTCTTC. Amino acids: CSVGRGTLSEQFF.

CDR3 nucleotide sequence: TGTGCCAGCAGCCCCCTCGGGGCCGCGGGGGGCTACACCTTC. Translating it yields CASSPLGAAGGYTF. The rearrangement joins TRBV11-2 to TRBJ1-2, with D possibly matching TRBD1 (5 bases). Germline assignment: CDR1 SGHAT and CDR2 FQNNGV. Trimming pared 5 bases from V and 8 bases from J, leaving 18 bases between. CDR3 length equals 14 residues.

A note on this clone: The same CDR3 also results from other DNA sequences found in this sample. This chain connects TRBV7-9 to TRBJ2-5; D is uncertain. CDR3 size: 13 residues. CDR1 and CDR2 from the germline V gene are SEHNR and FQNEAQ (reference sequence). The germline V and J ends were trimmed by 1 base and 2 bases, with 5 bases remaining between them. CDR3 region: CASSLGRQETQYF. The DNA for the CDR3 is TGTGCCAGCAGCTTAGGAAGACAAGAGACCCAGTACTTC.

The chain has TRBV27 and TRBJ1-1; no firm D call. Germline V gene data show CDR1 as MNHEY and CDR2 as SMNVEV (reference sequence). The CDR3 extends over 13 amino acids. Deletions cut 2 bases from V and 5 bases from J, with 9 bases between. CDR3 coding DNA: TGTGCCAGCAGTTTAATGCTCGGGACTGAAGCTTTCTTT. Translating it yields CASSLMLGTEAFF.

The chain combines TRBV14 with TRBJ2-7, with TRBD1 identical over 9 bases. The CDR3 is made up of 14 amino acids. Trimming at V came to 1 base and at J to 6 bases, leaving 4 bases not matched to a gene. In germline, CDR1 is SGHDN, CDR2 FVKESK. CDR3 DNA sequence: TGTGCCAGCAGCCAAGTGTACAGGGGGCGCGAGCAGTACTTC. Protein: CASSQVYRGREQYF.

This rearrangement joins TRBV9 to TRBJ1-4, with D tentatively TRBD1 (6 bases). V was clipped by 3 bases and J by 6 bases, with 12 bases between them. The CDR3 is 14 amino acids. The germline V gene encodes CDR1 SGDLS and CDR2 YYNGEE. The DNA for the CDR3 is TGTGCCAGCAGCGCCCGGACAGAGGATGAAAAACTGTTTTTT. Protein product: CASSARTEDEKLFF.